This T cell receptor (beta chain) was observed in a study of T cell responses to AZD1222 COVID-19 vaccine. About the research overall: Pooled samples include second doses given at about 4 or 12 weeks. Study results and limitations: Spike was spanned by vaccine-associated CD4 TCRs, which were dominant at 160-218 and 743-854. Spike-specific TCR breadth and depth grew following two AZD1222 doses.

This clone was detected only once. Its antigen is undetermined. The germline V and J ends were trimmed by 3 bases and 6 bases, with 12 bases remaining between them. This CDR3 has 13 residues. Germline assignment: CDR1 LNHDA and CDR2 SQIVND (reference sequence). Profiled with immunoSEQ multiplex PCR; TCRdb holds only in-frame clones, not every one. In the table there are about 110,000 clones, roughly 90% of which are singletons. The source material was peripheral blood, sampled on day 0 of AZD1222 vaccination. V is TRBV19 and J is TRBJ2-7; TRBD1 is a possible D gene (6 bases). This receptor was identified in an adult in good health. CDR3 sequence: CASSITGITEQYF. CDR3 nucleotide sequence: TGTGCCAGTAGTATTACAGGGATCACCGAGCAGTACTTC.